The 24 T cell receptor beta chains below all came from one sample that was sequenced in a study of T cells after yellow fever vaccination (dated by TCRdb to between 2019 and 2020). The library was built by means of 5' RACE. Data came from an Illumina NovaSeq 6000. TCRdb reprocessing: public reads trimmed at Q25 with fastp, clones called with MiXCR, in-frame beta chains kept. Here each entry gathers all rows of one CDR3 protein and keeps the most common genes and DNA. Within this sample are 400,000 or so distinct CDR3 sequences, with around 20% of them counted one time only. Roughly a sixth of the sample comes from the top ten. This sample's treatment or condition label indicates: live attenuated yellow fever vaccine strain. Material: PBMCs, obtained before the yellow fever booster vaccination. The receptors shown here come from a young man who received the YFV17D yellow fever vaccine.

This clonotype was counted only a few times. V and J are TRBV9 and TRBJ1-1, with 7 positions matching TRBD1. Looked up from germline, CDR1 is SGDLS and CDR2 is YYNGEE. There are 15 residues in the CDR3. V was clipped by 0 bases and J by 1 base; unmatched bases: 3. This chain's CDR3 is CASSVVEGANTEAFF. CDR3 nucleotides: TGTGCCAGCAGCGTAGTGGAGGGGGCGAACACTGAAGCTTTCTTT.

This chain joins TRBV20-1 and TRBJ1-6; 7 bases line up with TRBD1. V dropped 1 base and J dropped 9; count of bases not matched to a gene: 9. The CDR3 has 15 amino acids. CDR1 DFQATT and CDR2 SNEGSKA come from the germline V gene (reference sequence). CDR3 DNA: TGCAGTGCTAGAGTGAATGGGCAGGGGGGTTCACCCCTCCACTTT. Translating it yields CSARVNGQGGSPLHF.

The V gene is TRBV4-3, the J gene TRBJ1-6, with a possible D match to TRBD1 (5 bases). The CDR3 is 14 residues long. Trimming stripped 3 bases from V and 8 bases from J, with 11 bases between. Germline CDR1 is LGHNA and CDR2 is YSLEER. In DNA form, the CDR3 reads TGCGCCAGCAGCCAGGTCGGGGCAGATTCACCCCTCCACTTT. This gives the protein CASSQVGADSPLHF.

This clonotype was counted a few times. This chain joins TRBV27 and TRBJ2-3, with 8 bases matching TRBD2. V trimming: 8 bases; J trimming: 3 bases; junction bases outside the gene matches: 10. Per the germline V gene, CDR1 is MNHEY and CDR2 is SMNVEV (reference sequence). This CDR3 has 15 residues. CDR3 in amino acids: CASGSGVRRTDTQYF. The CDR3 bases are TGTGCCAGCGGTAGCGGGGTTCGAAGGACAGATACGCAGTATTTT.

This rearrangement joins TRBV29-1 to TRBJ1-4; 8 bases match TRBD1. V was clipped by 6 bases and J by 3 bases; unmatched bases: 9. CDR1 is SQVTM, CDR2 ANQGSEA, per germline. CDR3 length: 15 amino acids. As DNA, the CDR3 is TGCAGCGTCCCCATTAACAGGGGGGCTAATGAAAAACTGTTTTTT. Translated: CSVPINRGANEKLFF.

This chain links TRBV30 with TRBJ1-4; TRBD1 is a possible D gene (6 bases). V lost 1 base, J lost 8 bases, and 11 bases lay in between. CDR1 and CDR2 from the germline V gene are GTSNPN and SVGIG (reference sequence). This CDR3 has 13 residues. The CDR3 nucleotides read TGTGCCTGGAGTGAACAGGGTGGGGAAAAACTGTTTTTT. Translated: CAWSEQGGEKLFF.

A few counts support this clonotype. The gene calls are TRBV5-1 and TRBJ1-1, with a weak D call TRBD1 (5 bases). Germline CDR1 and CDR2: SGHRS and YFSETQ. This CDR3 is built from 15 residues. V dropped 2 bases and J dropped 5 bases, with 16 bases sitting between them. CDR3 in amino acids: CASSLRSGQQTEAFF. CDR3 coding DNA: TGCGCCAGCAGCTTACGATCGGGGCAGCAAACTGAAGCTTTCTTT.

This clonotype was seen more than once but under ten times. The CDR3 spells CAISPTENTGELFF. CDR3 DNA sequence: TGTGCCATCAGTCCGACAGAGAACACCGGGGAGCTGTTTTTT. The V call is TRBV10-3, the J call TRBJ2-2; D perhaps matches TRBD1 (5 bases). V was clipped by 5 bases and J by 1 base, with 8 bases between them. CDR1 ENHRY and CDR2 SYGVKD come from the germline V gene. CDR3 length equals 14 residues.

With respect to this clonotype: Its ends do not fully match the called genes, so a read error is possible. J is TRBJ1-4 and V is TRBV7-7, with D uncertain. In germline, CDR1 is SSHAT, CDR2 FNYEAQ (reference sequence). CDR3 length equals 13 residues. The CDR3, as DNA: TGTGCTAGCAGCCCCACCCCGGGAGAAAAACTGTTTTTT. It codes for CASSPTPGEKLFF.

This clonotype came up many times. The V call is TRBV12-3 or TRBV12-4, the J call TRBJ1-3; TRBD1 might be the D (6 bases). Trimming cost V 5 bases and J 0 bases, with 8 bases left between them. This CDR3 region has 14 residues. The CDR3 coding sequence is TGTGCCAGCAGTCTAGGGGGCTCTGGAAACACCATATATTTT. This encodes CASSLGGSGNTIYF.

The sample holds a few counts of this clonotype. The chain uses TRBV29-1 and TRBJ2-7; D uncertain. This CDR3 region has 14 residues. V lost 6 bases and J 2 bases, leaving 17 bases between the germline ends. Germline values: CDR1 SQVTM, CDR2 ANQGSEA. This chain's CDR3 is CSVGRQSDPYEQYF. The CDR3 DNA sequence: TGCAGCGTCGGCAGGCAGTCAGACCCCTACGAGCAGTACTTC.

The table lists this clonotype with many counts. The CDR3 DNA reads as TGTGCCACCAGCAGAGATCACGGACCTACCGGGGAGCTGTTTTTT. It is translated as CATSRDHGPTGELFF. The chain couples TRBV15 to TRBJ2-2; D remains unclear. There are 15 residues in the CDR3. V was shortened by 0 bases and J by 5 bases, with 10 bases between the two germline ends. Germline V gene data show CDR1 as LNHNV and CDR2 as YYDKDF (reference sequence).

The chain employs TRBV20-1 and TRBJ2-2, with D unclear. There are 14 residues in the CDR3. V lost 3 bases to trimming and J lost 0 bases, with 8 bases between them. Germline CDR1 is DFQATT and CDR2 is SNEGSKA (reference sequence). The CDR3 sequence: CSARKEANTGELFF. The CDR3 nucleotides are TGCAGTGCTAGGAAAGAGGCGAACACCGGGGAGCTGTTTTTT.

This clonotype was observed many times. The V call is TRBV5-1, the J call TRBJ1-1; possible D gene TRBD1, 5 bases. The CDR3 runs to 14 residues. Looked up from germline, CDR1 is SGHRS and CDR2 is YFSETQ. With 0 bases removed from V and 0 bases from J, the gap between germline ends came to 6 bases. The DNA for the CDR3 is TGCGCCAGCAGCTTGGACAGGATGAACACTGAAGCTTTCTTT. Amino acids: CASSLDRMNTEAFF.

The chain carries TRBV20-1 and TRBJ2-2; TRBD2 is a possible D gene (5 bases). Trimming removed 6 bases at V and 9 bases at J, with 11 bases between. The V gene's germline CDR1 is DFQATT and CDR2 SNEGSKA (reference sequence). The CDR3 sequence is 11 residues long. The DNA for the CDR3 is TGCAGTGCAGCACGGGGTAGGGAGCTGTTTTTT. As protein: CSAARGRELFF.

This clonotype was counted only a few times. The rearrangement joins TRBV4-3 to TRBJ1-2; D gene unclear. Germline V lookup: CDR1 LGHNA, CDR2 YSLEER. The CDR3 runs 14 residues. The V end lost 2 bases, the J end lost 2 bases, and 9 bases lay between the germline ends. In DNA, the CDR3 is TGCGCCAGCAGCCAATACGGCCAGAACTATGGCTACACCTTC. Encoded protein: CASSQYGQNYGYTF.

The J gene is TRBJ2-1, the V gene TRBV7-6, with TRBD1 identical over 8 bases. V dropped 2 bases and J dropped 6; count of bases not matched to a gene: 3. This CDR3 contains 14 residues. Germline V lookup: CDR1 SGHVS, CDR2 FNYEAQ. DNA for the CDR3: TGTGCCAGCAGCTTATGGACAGGGTCCAATGAGCAGTTCTTC. Its protein is CASSLWTGSNEQFF. Based on the CDR3 plus reference TRBV7-6 and TRBJ2-1, the full variable domain is GAGVSQSPRYKVTKRGQDVALRCDPISGHVSLYWYRQALGQGPEFLTYFNYEAQQDKSGLPNDRFSAERPEGSISTLTIQRTEQRDSAMYRCASSLWTGSNEQFFGPGTRLTVL.

This clonotype was seen more than once but under ten times. J is TRBJ2-2 and V is TRBV5-1; 7 nucleotides agree with TRBD2. Per the germline V gene, CDR1 is SGHRS and CDR2 is YFSETQ. The V segment lost 0 bases and the J segment 0 bases; nucleotides outside the gene matches: 2. This CDR3 spans 16 amino acids. CDR3 nucleotides: TGCGCCAGCAGCTTGGCCCGGGGGGCGAACACCGGGGAGCTGTTTTTT. Encoded protein: CASSLARGANTGELFF.

This clonotype has only a few counts. This chain joins TRBV7-9 and TRBJ1-2; D gene ambiguous. Trimming pared 2 bases from V and 8 bases from J, leaving 15 bases between. This CDR3 contains 14 residues. The germline V gene has CDR1 SEHNR and CDR2 FQNEAQ (reference sequence). CDR3 residues: CASSLSDISWGYTF. The CDR3 DNA sequence: TGTGCCAGCAGCTTATCAGATATCTCATGGGGCTACACCTTC.

This clonotype was observed many times. This chain connects TRBV6-5 to TRBJ2-7; 11 bases are shared with TRBD2. Trimming removed 5 bases from V and 1 base from J; junction bases left unmatched: 4. Germline V gene lookup returns CDR1 MNHEY and CDR2 SVGAGI. The CDR3 has 15 amino acids. CDR3 in DNA: TGTGCCAGCAGTCCTTTAGCGGGGGGGTCCTACGAGCAGTACTTC. Encoded protein: CASSPLAGGSYEQYF.

The CDR3 is CSASSTSGLDTQYF. The CDR3 nucleotides are TGCAGTGCTTCTTCGACTAGCGGGTTAGATACGCAGTATTTT. This sequence joins TRBV20-1 and TRBJ2-3, with TRBD2 matching 10 bases. CDR3 length: 14 amino acids. The germline CDR1 and CDR2 sequences are DFQATT and SNEGSKA (reference sequence). V trimming: 5 bases; J trimming: 5 bases; junction bases outside the gene matches: 7.

This clonotype was picked up a small number of times. This chain uses TRBV9 with TRBJ2-7; tentative D call: TRBD2 (7 bases). CDR3 length: 15 amino acids. The V gene's germline CDR1 is SGDLS and CDR2 YYNGEE. V shed 2 bases and J shed 0 bases, with 12 bases lying between them. Here the CDR3 DNA reads TGTGCCAGCAGCGTCGGCGCGGGGGCCTCCTACGAGCAGTACTTC. Translated: CASSVGAGASYEQYF.

In its sample, this clonotype was seen a few times. The chain links TRBV7-9 to TRBJ2-5, with D unclear. V lost 7 bases and J 5 bases, leaving 11 bases between the germline ends. The CDR3 has 12 residues. CDR1 and CDR2 (germline): SEHNR, FQNEAQ (reference sequence). Here the CDR3 reads CASMRNRETQYF. The CDR3 DNA is TGTGCCAGCATGCGAAACCGGGAGACCCAGTACTTC.

This clonotype came up a few times. This chain connects TRBV18 to TRBJ2-3, with TRBD2 identical over 8 bases. V gave up 3 bases and J gave up 1 base; unmatched junction bases: 3. Germline CDR1 KGHSH, CDR2 LQKENI. This CDR3 has 15 amino acids. CDR3 loop: CASSPVRGGTDTQYF. DNA for the CDR3: TGTGCCAGCTCACCGGTGCGGGGGGGCACAGATACGCAGTATTTT.